The 27 T cell receptor beta chains reported below all come from one sample, sequenced in a study of vaccination and CD4 T cells after COVID-19 (dated by TCRdb to 2021 to 2024). Antigens of these TCRs are unknown. This specimen's treatment or condition label, per the study, means: roughly 10-day PBMC culture with coronavirus spike peptide pools or control peptides (ViraFEST assay). The method behind the library was PCR. This sample was sequenced with an Illumina iSeq 100. TCR sequencing of DNA from cultured CD4+ T cells used the Oncomine TCR Beta short-read assay at the Johns Hopkins FTIC core. TCRdb ran its own pipeline on the public reads, namely fastp trimming at Q25 and MiXCR clone calling, and kept in-frame beta chains. Rows merge per CDR3 protein into single entries with the most common DNA and genes. For this sample the table gives fewer than 20,000 distinct CDR3 sequences, of which 45% to 65% were detected only once. The ten biggest clones cover approximately 32% of the sample.

Here the sequenced sample was cultured CD4+ T cells from blood, taken after SARS-CoV-2 vaccination. These receptors all come from a human donor with COVID-19.

The gene calls are TRBV28 and TRBJ1-2; 7 bases are a match to TRBD1. The V and J ends lost 9 bases and 0 bases, in that order; junction bases with no gene match: 4. The germline V gene encodes CDR1 MDHEN and CDR2 SYDVKM. The CDR3 runs to 13 residues. The CDR3 reads CASHRGPNYGYTF. CDR3 sequence (DNA): TGTGCCAGTCACAGGGGCCCTAACTATGGCTACACCTTC.

In its sample, this clonotype was seen a few times. The chain couples TRBV20-1 to TRBJ2-1; 10 bases align to TRBD2. Looked up from germline, CDR1 is DFQATT and CDR2 is SNEGSKA (reference sequence). V was pared by 0 bases and J by 8 bases, with 7 bases of the junction left unmatched. The CDR3 totals 15 residues. In DNA, the CDR3 is TGCAGTGCTAGAGACCCCCAGCGGGGGGGCGATGAGCAGTTCTTC. It encodes CSARDPQRGGDEQFF.

The gene calls are TRBV6-1 and TRBJ1-5; the match to TRBD1 covers 9 bases. The germline CDR1 and CDR2 sequences are MNHNS and SASEGT. The CDR3 extends over 15 amino acids. V lost 11 bases, J lost 0 bases, and 8 bases stayed unmatched. This CDR3 is CASHWDRASNQPQHF. CDR3 DNA sequence: TGTGCCTCTCACTGGGACAGGGCTAGCAATCAGCCCCAGCATTTT.

The chain combines TRBV20-1 with TRBJ2-7; TRBD2 agrees at 12 bases. The CDR3 runs 16 residues. Trimming at V came to 1 base and at J to 3 bases, leaving 7 bases not matched to a gene. CDR1 DFQATT and CDR2 SNEGSKA come from the germline V gene (reference sequence). CDR3 residues: CSARALAGGGGYEQYF. The CDR3 DNA reads TGCAGTGCTAGAGCCCTAGCGGGGGGGGGAGGCTACGAGCAGTACTTC.

The rearrangement links TRBV19 to TRBJ1-6; D is possibly TRBD1 (6 bases). Per germline, CDR1 LNHDA and CDR2 SQIVND (reference sequence). Trimming left V 7 bases short and J 6 bases short, with 19 bases between. The CDR3 consists of 16 residues. The CDR3 bases are TGTGCCAGTAACTCTCACCGCGGACAGTTTAATTCACCCCTCCACTTT. It encodes CASNSHRGQFNSPLHF.

V is TRBV20-1 and J is TRBJ2-7; the match to TRBD2 covers 10 bases. The CDR3 has 13 residues. V shed 6 bases and J 6 bases; nucleotides not matched to a gene: 8. Germline V lookup: CDR1 DFQATT, CDR2 SNEGSKA (reference sequence). The CDR3 DNA reads as TGCAGTGCAGCGGGACTAGCGACGGGCGAGCAGTACTTC. Its translation: CSAAGLATGEQYF.

The chain is built from TRBV28 and TRBJ1-1; D is undetermined. Germline V gene data show CDR1 as MDHEN and CDR2 as SYDVKM. The CDR3 runs 10 residues. Between the trimmed V and J ends, which lost 2 bases and 8 bases, there was a span of 3 bases. The CDR3 loop is CASSLVEAFF. The CDR3 bases are TGTGCCAGCAGTTTAGTGGAAGCTTTCTTT. The full variable domain, with the rest looked up from reference TRBV28 and TRBJ1-1, is DVKVTQSSRYLVKRTGEKVFLECVQDMDHENMFWYRQDPGLGLRLIYFSYDVKMKEKGDIPEGYSVSREKKERFSLILESASTNQTSMYLCASSLVEAFFGQGTRLTVV.

This chain connects TRBV3-1 to TRBJ1-1; possibly TRBD1 for D (5 bases). V dropped 1 base and J dropped 5 bases, with 5 bases sitting between them. Germline CDR1 and CDR2: LGHDT and YNNKEL (reference sequence). The CDR3 is 12 amino acids. CDR3 in amino acids: CASSQAGTEAFF. Here the CDR3 DNA reads TGTGCCAGCAGCCAAGCAGGGACTGAAGCTTTCTTT.

V usage is TRBV7-2 and J usage is TRBJ2-7; D call uncertain. Germline V gene data show CDR1 as SGHTA and CDR2 as FQGNSA. Trimming pared 5 bases from V and 1 base from J, leaving 12 bases between. The CDR3 has 14 residues. DNA for the CDR3: TGTGCCAGCAGCCAAGGTAGGAATTCCTACGAGCAGTACTTC. Translation gives CASSQGRNSYEQYF.

J is TRBJ2-1 and V is TRBV5-1; possible D gene TRBD2, 6 bases. The V end was cut by 0 bases, the J end by 3 bases, with 10 bases between. Per germline, CDR1 SGHRS and CDR2 YFSETQ. The CDR3 spans 15 residues. In DNA, the CDR3 is TGCGCCAGCAGCTTGGAGGGACTTATCTACAATGAGCAGTTCTTC. It yields the protein CASSLEGLIYNEQFF.

This chain connects TRBV20-1 to TRBJ1-2; a weak D match, TRBD1 (5 bases). CDR3 length equals 13 residues. Per the germline V gene, CDR1 is DFQATT and CDR2 is SNEGSKA (reference sequence). With 6 bases removed from V and 8 bases from J, the gap between germline ends came to 19 bases. CDR3 in DNA: TGCAGTGCGATTACATGGGGCTATGACGGCTACACCTTC. It yields the protein CSAITWGYDGYTF.

The chain is built from TRBV19 and TRBJ1-5; D is perhaps TRBD1 (6 bases). V lost 3 bases and J lost 1, with 13 bases in between. Germline loops: CDR1 LNHDA, CDR2 SQIVND (reference sequence). The CDR3 has 16 residues. CDR3 amino acids: CASSIGGARSNQPQHF. The DNA of the CDR3 is TGTGCCAGTAGTATCGGGGGGGCGCGAAGCAATCAGCCCCAGCATTTT.

This rearrangement joins TRBV11-3 to TRBJ2-3; 12 positions agree with TRBD2. Unmatched junction bases numbered 1, after V lost 3 bases and J lost 3 bases. The CDR3 has 15 residues. CDR1 and CDR2 from the germline V gene are SGHNT and YENEEA. CDR3 coding DNA: TGTGCCAGCAGCTTCACTAGCGGGGGGACAGATACGCAGTATTTT. It yields the protein CASSFTSGGTDTQYF.

The V and J genes are TRBV10-1 and TRBJ2-2; D possibly corresponds to TRBD1 (5 bases). CDR1 is WNHNN and CDR2 is SYGVQD in the germline V gene (reference sequence). This CDR3 is built from 14 residues. Trimming took off 3 bases at V and 7 bases at J, with 12 bases between the two ends. The CDR3 loop is CASSDTADSGELFF. DNA for the CDR3: TGCGCCAGCAGTGATACGGCAGACAGCGGGGAGCTGTTTTTT.

The J gene is TRBJ1-6, the V gene TRBV5-5; D remains ambiguous. The CDR3 sequence is 14 residues long. V was pared by 2 bases and J by 9 bases, with 12 bases between. Germline V gives CDR1 SGHKS, CDR2 YYEKEE (reference sequence). In DNA, the CDR3 is TGTGCCAGCAGCTTATCCCCGAATGGTTCACCCCTCCACTTT. It specifies CASSLSPNGSPLHF.

J is TRBJ2-7 and V is TRBV30; 8 bases are shared with TRBD1. The CDR3 sequence is 15 residues long. Trimming at V came to 6 bases and at J to 0 bases, leaving 10 bases not matched to a gene. Germline V gene data show CDR1 as GTSNPN and CDR2 as SVGIG (reference sequence). CDR3 nucleotides: TGTGCCTGCCCTTCGGAGGGACAGGACTCCTACGAGCAGTACTTC. It yields the protein CACPSEGQDSYEQYF.

The CDR3 region has the DNA TGTGCCAGCAGCTTACGGTCAGGGAGGAGTTCACCCCTCCACTTT. The encoded protein is CASSLRSGRSSPLHF. The chain joins TRBV7-2 to TRBJ1-6, with D perhaps TRBD1 (5 bases). Germline CDR1 and CDR2: SGHTA and FQGNSA. The V and J ends lost 2 bases and 9 bases respectively, with 14 bases between them. CDR3 length: 15 residues.

The genes are TRBV6-1 and TRBJ2-7; perhaps TRBD2 as D (6 bases). Per germline, CDR1 MNHNS and CDR2 SASEGT. This CDR3 is built from 12 residues. Trimming removed 6 bases at V and 2 bases at J, with 8 bases between. CDR3: CASREGTYEQYF. The CDR3 DNA is TGTGCCAGCAGGGAGGGGACCTACGAGCAGTACTTC.

This clonotype was seen more than once but under ten times. The chain joins TRBV7-9 to TRBJ2-2, with a weak D call TRBD1 (6 bases). CDR1 and CDR2 from the germline V gene are SEHNR and FQNEAQ (reference sequence). Trimming shortened V by 5 bases and J by 0 bases, and 16 bases separated the two germline ends. The CDR3 loop spans 17 amino acids. CDR3 in amino acids: CASSGPPGHSNTGELFF. The CDR3 DNA reads as TGTGCCAGCAGCGGGCCCCCGGGACACTCGAACACCGGGGAGCTGTTTTTT.

This chain links TRBV6-1 with TRBJ2-7; 9 bases are shared with TRBD2. The CDR3 loop spans 16 amino acids. The V gene end was trimmed by 6 bases and the J gene end by 6 bases; junction bases not matched to a gene: 15. Germline V gene lookup returns CDR1 MNHNS and CDR2 SASEGT. CDR3 protein: CASSRAGTSQGGEQYF. CDR3 coding DNA: TGTGCCAGCAGCCGTGCCGGGACTAGCCAAGGGGGCGAGCAGTACTTC.

The chain links TRBV2 to TRBJ1-1; D is undetermined. The CDR3 is 14 amino acids. Germline assignment: CDR1 SNHLY and CDR2 FYNNEI. The V end lost 5 bases, the J end lost 4 bases, and 14 bases lay between the germline ends. CDR3 amino acids: CASSSRDTATEAFF. The CDR3 DNA is TGTGCCAGCAGTTCCCGGGATACCGCCACTGAAGCTTTCTTT.

V and J are TRBV20-1 and TRBJ1-5, with D unclear. The V gene lost 5 bases and the J gene lost 0 bases, with 11 bases spanning the gap. The CDR3 totals 14 residues. The germline gives CDR1 DFQATT, CDR2 SNEGSKA (reference sequence). CDR3 loop: CSAALDGSNQPQHF. The CDR3 nucleotides are TGCAGTGCTGCCCTGGACGGTAGCAATCAGCCCCAGCATTTT.

The chain employs TRBV7-2 and TRBJ2-3; 9 bases align to TRBD2. Germline loops: CDR1 SGHTA, CDR2 FQGNSA. The CDR3 length is 18 residues. After removal of 7 bases from V and 0 bases from J, the junction contained 14 bases not matched to a gene. The CDR3 loop is CASTPGASGDPSTDTQYF. The CDR3 DNA reads TGTGCCAGCACCCCGGGAGCTAGCGGGGACCCCAGCACAGATACGCAGTATTTT. Variable domain in full (rest from reference TRBV7-2 and TRBJ2-3): GAGVSQSPSNKVTEKGKDVELRCDPISGHTALYWYRQSLGQGLEFLIYFQGNSAPDKSGLPSDRFSAERTGGSVSTLTIQRTQQEDSAVYLCASTPGASGDPSTDTQYFGPGTRLTVL.

This clonotype occurred a few times. This chain links TRBV6-5 with TRBJ1-6; D uncertain. Germline lookup yields CDR1 MNHEY and CDR2 SVGAGI. This CDR3 comprises 16 residues. Trimming took 2 bases from V and 0 from J, leaving 8 bases between them. The CDR3 sequence: CASSYLGLSYNSPLHF. The CDR3 coding sequence is TGTGCCAGCAGTTACCTGGGCCTCTCCTATAATTCACCCCTCCACTTT.

This clonotype was picked up a small number of times. The chain uses TRBV19 and TRBJ1-1, with TRBD1 as a possible D gene (5 bases). V was cut by 4 bases and J by 3 bases, with 12 bases left in between. Germline loops: CDR1 LNHDA, CDR2 SQIVND (reference sequence). The CDR3 runs 14 residues. CDR3 amino acids: CASSTEGLDTEAFF. The CDR3 coding sequence is TGTGCCAGTAGTACCGAGGGGTTAGACACTGAAGCTTTCTTT.

The rearrangement joins TRBV6-2 or TRBV6-3 to TRBJ2-2, with D hard to call. V lost 4 bases to trimming and J lost 3 bases, with 12 bases between them. In germline, CDR1 is MNHEY, CDR2 SVGEGT. The CDR3 length is 15 residues. The CDR3 bases are TGTGCCAGCAGTTCGCCAGGAAGGGACACCGGGGAGCTGTTTTTT. Amino acid sequence: CASSSPGRDTGELFF.

This chain connects TRBV6-5 to TRBJ2-1, with TRBD2 matching 9 bases. CDR1 is MNHEY and CDR2 is SVGAGI in the germline V gene. V dropped 0 bases and J dropped 5; count of bases not matched to a gene: 5. CDR3 length: 16 residues. The CDR3 DNA sequence: TGTGCCAGCAGTTACTCGATGCGGGGGGGACACAATGAGCAGTTCTTC. It translates to CASSYSMRGGHNEQFF.